This paragraph reports one TCR beta chain. This receptor's antigen is unknown. Per-base quality was not reported, and no clone a single base away is much larger than it. The meaning of the sample's treatment or condition label: about 20 received Ad26.COV2.S at low or high dose, single or two shots; about 5 received placebo; per-sample allocation not given. For vaccine and placebo recipients, repertoires were sequenced using samples collected on day 63 after the first injection. Between 29 July and 7 August 2020, Cohort 1b enrolled about two dozen adults aged 18-55 years at one site in Boston, USA. Ad26.COV2.S consisted of a replication-incompetent adenovirus type 26 vector by which a prefusion-stabilized SARS-CoV-2 spike protein from the original Wuhan strain was expressed. The immunoSEQ Assay was the method used to sequence TCRbeta CDR3 regions. After extraction, genomic DNA underwent amplification by bias-controlled multiplex PCR, followed by high-throughput sequencing. On the authors' methods: To quantify the absolute abundance of every unique TCRbeta CDR3 region, sequences were collapsed and filtered. T cell fraction was estimated by normalizing TCRbeta template counts to usable DNA, which was measured by amplifying reference genes present in all nucleated cells. Repertoire TCRs were annotated as SARS-CoV-2-specific when V gene, CDR3 amino acid sequence and J gene were exactly matched to a known reactive TCR set. MIRA supplied the reference SARS-CoV-2 TCR set, which was filtered for enrichment in COVID-19-positive ImmuneCODE repertoires so that public or cross-reactive TCRs were removed. Using the MIRA antigens, annotated TCRs were further analysed by specific ORF or by position within an ORF. Depth was the summed frequency of annotated unique rearrangements, while breadth was defined as annotated unique rearrangements over total unique productive rearrangements. TCR breadth was compared between groups using two-sided Wilcoxon rank-sum tests. Here the immuneACCESS table is served through TCRdb, limited to in-frame sequences with V and J called. Missing clones are a known gap in these copies; in checked studies unresolved V genes cover under half, and the rest lacks a known reason. Clone size and the V and J calls come from that table; the DNA yielded D and trimming. The sample has 350,000 to 400,000 clones on record, approximately 91% of them singletons. The top ten clones comprise under 3.5% of the sample.

The data originate from a study of Ad26.COV2.S vaccination and SARS-CoV-2 variants (dated by TCRdb to about 2021). About the study as a whole: Donors in the vaccine arm were drawn from COV1001, a multicentre, randomized, double-blind, placebo-controlled phase I-IIa trial testing Ad26.COV2.S in healthy adults. Ad26.COV2.S was administered intramuscularly at a dose of 5x10^10 or 1x10^11 viral particles, either as one shot or as two shots given 56 days apart. TCRbeta repertoire sequencing was used to assess the specificity and breadth of SARS-CoV-2-reactive T cell receptors after Ad26.COV2.S vaccination. The TCR-sequenced set comprised approximately 32 samples: approximately 20 Ad26.COV2.S vaccine recipients, 5 placebo recipients and 8 SARS-CoV-2 convalescent individuals. Trial participants were randomized into five groups of five: low-dose or high-dose Ad26.COV2.S given once or twice, or placebo on both occasions. Blinding of investigators to trial group allocation was maintained during experiments and outcome assessment.

What the study reported, not specific to this receptor: According to the authors, total T cell responses may have been underestimated by the TCR breadth and depth analyses. Substantial breadth of spike-specific CD8+ and CD4+ T cell responses was reported after vaccination. Spike-specific TCR breadth was higher in Ad26.COV2.S recipients than in placebo recipients (P = 0.0014). The study was not powered to compare responses between vaccine doses or regimens. Vaccine and placebo recipients had similar non-spike TCR breadth, a finding consistent with the vaccine containing only spike.

The starting material was peripheral blood, obtained in a trial of Ad26.COV2.S vaccine versus placebo. The receptor was derived from a person aged 18 to 65 who received the Ad26.COV2.S COVID-19 vaccine or a placebo.

The DNA is TGTGCCAGCAGCAAGCCGGGCCTTAGCACAGATACGCAGTATTTT. This translates into CASSKPGLSTDTQYF. Recombination linked TRBV7-9 to TRBJ2-3, with the D gene not clear enough to name. V gives up 5 bases and J gives up 0 bases, and the segment between their germline ends measures 12 bases. The germline V gene (reference sequence) sets CDR1 to SEHNR and CDR2 to FQNEAQ. The CDR3 contains 15 residues, cysteine and phenylalanine counted. Of all the DNA, just the CDR3 is kept, 45 bases in frame from base 1.